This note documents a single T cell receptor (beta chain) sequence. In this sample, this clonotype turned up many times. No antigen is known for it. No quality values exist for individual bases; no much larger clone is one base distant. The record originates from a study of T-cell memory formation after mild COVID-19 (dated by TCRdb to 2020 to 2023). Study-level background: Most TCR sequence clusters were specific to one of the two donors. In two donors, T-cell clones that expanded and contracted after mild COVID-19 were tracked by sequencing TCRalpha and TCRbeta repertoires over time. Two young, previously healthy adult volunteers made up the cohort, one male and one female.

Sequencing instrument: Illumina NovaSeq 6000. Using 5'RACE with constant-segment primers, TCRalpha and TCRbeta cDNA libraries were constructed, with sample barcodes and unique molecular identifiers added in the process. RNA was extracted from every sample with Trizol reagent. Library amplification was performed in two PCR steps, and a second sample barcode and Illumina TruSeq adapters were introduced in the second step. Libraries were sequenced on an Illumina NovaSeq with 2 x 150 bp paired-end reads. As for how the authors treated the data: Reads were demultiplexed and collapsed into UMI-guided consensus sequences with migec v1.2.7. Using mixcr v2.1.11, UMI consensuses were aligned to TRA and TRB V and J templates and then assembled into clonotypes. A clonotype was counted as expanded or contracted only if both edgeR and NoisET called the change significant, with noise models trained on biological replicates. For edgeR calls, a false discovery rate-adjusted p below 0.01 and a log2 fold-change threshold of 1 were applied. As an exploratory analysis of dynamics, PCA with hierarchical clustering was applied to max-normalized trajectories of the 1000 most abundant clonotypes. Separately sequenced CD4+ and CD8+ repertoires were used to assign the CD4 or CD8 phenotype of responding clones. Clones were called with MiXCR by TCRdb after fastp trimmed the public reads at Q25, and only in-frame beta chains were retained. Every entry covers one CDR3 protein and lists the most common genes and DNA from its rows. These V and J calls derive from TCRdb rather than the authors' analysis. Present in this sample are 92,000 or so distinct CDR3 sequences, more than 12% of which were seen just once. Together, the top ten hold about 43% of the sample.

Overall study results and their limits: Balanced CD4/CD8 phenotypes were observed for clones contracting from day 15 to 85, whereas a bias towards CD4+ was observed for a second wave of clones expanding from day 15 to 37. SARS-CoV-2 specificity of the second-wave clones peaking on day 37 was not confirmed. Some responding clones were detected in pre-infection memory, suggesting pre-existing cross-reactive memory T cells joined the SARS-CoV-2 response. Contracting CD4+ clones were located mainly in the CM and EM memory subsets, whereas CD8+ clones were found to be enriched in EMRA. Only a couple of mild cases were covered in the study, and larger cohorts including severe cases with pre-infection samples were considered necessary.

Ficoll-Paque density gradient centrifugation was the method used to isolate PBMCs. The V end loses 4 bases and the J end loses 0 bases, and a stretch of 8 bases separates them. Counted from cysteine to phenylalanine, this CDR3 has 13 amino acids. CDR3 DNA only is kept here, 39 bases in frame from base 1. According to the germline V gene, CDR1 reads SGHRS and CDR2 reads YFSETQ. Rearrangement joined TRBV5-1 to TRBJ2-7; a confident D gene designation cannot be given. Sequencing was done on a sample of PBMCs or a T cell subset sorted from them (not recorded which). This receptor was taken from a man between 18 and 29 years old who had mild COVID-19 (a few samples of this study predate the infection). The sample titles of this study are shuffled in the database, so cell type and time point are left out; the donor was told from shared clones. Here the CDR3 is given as CASSPRRSYEQYF. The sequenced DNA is TGCGCCAGCAGCCCGCGACGCTCCTACGAGCAGTACTTC.